Listed here are 11 T cell receptor beta chains from one sample, sequenced in a study of cytomegalovirus exposure and HLA in healthy donors. The repertoire was sequenced with immunoSEQ multiplex PCR; TCRdb's copy has only in-frame clones and lacks some. The table records 200,000 to 300,000 clones, about 88% of them present only once. The sequencing sample was made of PBMCs. The receptor set was obtained from a man aged 18-30 years in good health and CMV-seropositive.

This chain joins TRBV18 and TRBJ2-3; D not certain. Germline lookup yields CDR1 KGHSH and CDR2 LQKENI. This CDR3 region has 14 residues. V was pared by 2 bases and J by 1 base, with 7 bases between. CDR3 sequence reads: CASSPNTGTDTQYF. The CDR3 bases are TGTGCCAGCTCACCAAACACAGGCACAGATACGCAGTATTTT.

The chain recombines TRBV28 with TRBJ2-7; 7 bases are a match to TRBD1. Trimming removed 7 bases from V and 2 bases from J; junction bases left unmatched: 14. CDR3 length: 16 amino acids. The germline V gene has CDR1 MDHEN and CDR2 SYDVKM. CDR3 residues: CASTEAGTRGTYEQYF. CDR3 coding DNA: TGTGCCAGCACCGAGGCTGGGACCAGGGGGACCTACGAGCAGTACTTC.

The CDR3 reads CASAGQWNYGYTF. The CDR3 DNA reads as TGTGCCAGCGCTGGTCAGTGGAACTATGGCTACACCTTC. V gene TRBV2 combines with J gene TRBJ1-2, with D hard to call. There are 13 residues in the CDR3. With 8 bases removed from V and 2 bases from J, the gap between germline ends came to 12 bases. Germline assignment: CDR1 SNHLY and CDR2 FYNNEI.

Of note for this clone: Different DNA sequences within this sample yield the same CDR3. V is TRBV9 and J is TRBJ1-3; maybe TRBD1 (5 bases). Germline V lookup: CDR1 SGDLS, CDR2 YYNGEE. The CDR3 extends over 14 amino acids. Trimming took off 2 bases at V and 3 bases at J, with 9 bases between the two ends. CDR3 sequence: CASSVAGFGNTIYF. The CDR3 nucleotides read TGTGCCAGCAGCGTGGCAGGGTTTGGAAACACCATATATTTT.

The chain combines TRBV29-1 with TRBJ2-1; possible D gene TRBD1, 6 bases. Germline V gene lookup returns CDR1 SQVTM and CDR2 ANQGSEA. The V end was cut by 6 bases, the J end by 0 bases, with 15 bases between. The CDR3 has 15 residues. DNA of the CDR3: TGCAGCGTGCATGGGACATCGAGCTCCTACAATGAGCAGTTCTTC. It encodes CSVHGTSSSYNEQFF.

V gene TRBV6-1 combines with J gene TRBJ2-7; D unresolved. CDR1 MNHNS and CDR2 SASEGT come from the germline V gene. Trimming took off 2 bases at V and 3 bases at J, with 8 bases between the two ends. The CDR3 has 13 amino acids. The CDR3 loop reads CASSESLHYEQYF. In nucleotides, the CDR3 is TGTGCCAGCAGTGAATCCCTCCACTACGAGCAGTACTTC.

The chain is built from TRBV29-1 and TRBJ1-4; D unclear. Germline CDR1 is SQVTM and CDR2 is ANQGSEA. The CDR3 consists of 13 residues. Trimming took off 4 bases at V and 8 bases at J, with 14 bases between the two ends. CDR3 loop: CSVAANPREKLFF. Written as DNA, the CDR3 is TGCAGCGTTGCGGCCAACCCAAGAGAAAAACTGTTTTTT.

The rearrangement joins TRBV27 to TRBJ2-1; TRBD1 aligns across 9 bases. This CDR3 is 13 amino acids long. V shed 4 bases and J 12 bases; nucleotides not matched to a gene: 7. CDR1 and CDR2 (germline): MNHEY, SMNVEV (reference sequence). In DNA form, the CDR3 reads TGTGCCAGCAGTTCCACGGACAGGGGTGCGCAGTTCTTC. Translation gives CASSSTDRGAQFF.

The chain recombines TRBV6-1 with TRBJ2-7, with 10 bases aligning to TRBD1. This CDR3 contains 13 residues. The germline V gene has CDR1 MNHNS and CDR2 SASEGT. V shed 6 bases, J shed 3 bases, and the junction held 2 bases outside the gene matches. This chain's CDR3 is CASRRTGGYEQYF. Written as DNA, the CDR3 is TGTGCCAGCAGGCGGACAGGGGGCTACGAGCAGTACTTC.

V gene TRBV2 combines with J gene TRBJ1-1; TRBD1 might be the D (5 bases). Germline V gives CDR1 SNHLY, CDR2 FYNNEI. The CDR3 is 13 residues long. V lost 7 bases, J lost 3 bases, and 12 bases lay in between. The CDR3 here is CASTNRRYTEAFF. Written as DNA, the CDR3 is TGTGCCAGCACTAACAGGAGGTACACTGAAGCTTTCTTT.

The rearrangement uses TRBV4-2 and TRBJ2-1; D gene ambiguous. There are 16 residues in the CDR3. Trimming stripped 0 bases from V and 3 bases from J, with 12 bases between. CDR1 and CDR2 from the germline V gene are LGHNA and YNFKEQ. As DNA, the CDR3 is TGTGCCAGCAGCCAAGATGGGGTCCCGGACTACAATGAGCAGTTCTTC. This sequence encodes CASSQDGVPDYNEQFF.